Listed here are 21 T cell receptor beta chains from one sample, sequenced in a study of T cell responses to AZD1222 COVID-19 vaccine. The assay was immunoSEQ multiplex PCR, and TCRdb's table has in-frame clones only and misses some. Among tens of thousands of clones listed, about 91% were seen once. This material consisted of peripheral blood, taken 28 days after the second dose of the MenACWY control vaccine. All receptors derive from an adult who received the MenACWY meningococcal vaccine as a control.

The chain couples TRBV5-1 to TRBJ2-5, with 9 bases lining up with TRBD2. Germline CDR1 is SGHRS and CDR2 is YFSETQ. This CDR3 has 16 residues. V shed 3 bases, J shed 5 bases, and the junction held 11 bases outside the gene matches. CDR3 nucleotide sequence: TGCGCCAGCAGCTCGGGCGGTAGCGGGAGAGGGGAGACCCAGTACTTC. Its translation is CASSSGGSGRGETQYF.

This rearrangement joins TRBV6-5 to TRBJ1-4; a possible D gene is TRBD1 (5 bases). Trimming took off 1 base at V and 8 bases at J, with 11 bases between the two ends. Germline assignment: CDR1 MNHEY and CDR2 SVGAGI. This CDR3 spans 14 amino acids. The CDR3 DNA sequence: TGTGCCAGCAGTTACTACAGGTCCGCGGAAAAACTGTTTTTT. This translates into CASSYYRSAEKLFF.

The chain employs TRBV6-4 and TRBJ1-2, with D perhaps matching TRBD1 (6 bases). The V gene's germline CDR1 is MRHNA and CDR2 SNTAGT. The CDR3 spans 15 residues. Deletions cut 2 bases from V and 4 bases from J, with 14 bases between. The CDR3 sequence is CASSDEGRGPYGYTF. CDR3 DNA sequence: TGTGCCAGCAGTGACGAGGGCAGGGGCCCCTATGGCTACACCTTC.

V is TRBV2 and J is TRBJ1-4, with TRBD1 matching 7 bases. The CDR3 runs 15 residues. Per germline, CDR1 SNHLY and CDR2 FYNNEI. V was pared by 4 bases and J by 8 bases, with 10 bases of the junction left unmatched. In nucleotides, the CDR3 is TGTGCCAGCAGTGGCCACAGGGGAGGTGGAGAAAAACTGTTTTTT. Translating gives CASSGHRGGGEKLFF.

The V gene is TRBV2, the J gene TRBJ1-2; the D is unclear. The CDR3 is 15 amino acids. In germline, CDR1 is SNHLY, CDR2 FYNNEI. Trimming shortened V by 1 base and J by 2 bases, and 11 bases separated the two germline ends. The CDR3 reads CASSEERAVNYGYTF. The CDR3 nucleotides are TGTGCCAGCAGTGAAGAAAGGGCAGTAAACTATGGCTACACCTTC.

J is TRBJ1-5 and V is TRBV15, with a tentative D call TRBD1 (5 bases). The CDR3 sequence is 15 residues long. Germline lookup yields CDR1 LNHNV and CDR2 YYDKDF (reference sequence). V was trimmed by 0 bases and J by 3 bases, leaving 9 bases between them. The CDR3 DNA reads TGTGCCACCAGCAGAGATAAGGGGTACAATCAGCCCCAGCATTTT. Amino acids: CATSRDKGYNQPQHF. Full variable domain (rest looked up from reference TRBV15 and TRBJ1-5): DAMVIQNPRYQVTQFGKPVTLSCSQTLNHNVMYWYQQKSSQAPKLLFHYYDKDFNNEADTPDNFQSRRPNTSFCFLDIRSPGLGDTAMYLCATSRDKGYNQPQHFGDGTRLSIL.

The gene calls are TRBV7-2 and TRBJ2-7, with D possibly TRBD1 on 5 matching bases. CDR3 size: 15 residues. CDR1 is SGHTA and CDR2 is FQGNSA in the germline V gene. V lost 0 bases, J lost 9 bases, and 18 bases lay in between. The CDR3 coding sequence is TGTGCCAGCAGCTTAGCGGGCGGATCGAAAAGGGGGCAGTACTTC. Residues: CASSLAGGSKRGQYF.

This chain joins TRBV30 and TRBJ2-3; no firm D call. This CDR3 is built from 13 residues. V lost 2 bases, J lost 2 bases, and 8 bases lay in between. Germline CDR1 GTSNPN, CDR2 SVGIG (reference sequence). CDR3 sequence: CAWSPANTDTQYF. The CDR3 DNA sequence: TGTGCCTGGAGTCCGGCGAACACAGATACGCAGTATTTT.

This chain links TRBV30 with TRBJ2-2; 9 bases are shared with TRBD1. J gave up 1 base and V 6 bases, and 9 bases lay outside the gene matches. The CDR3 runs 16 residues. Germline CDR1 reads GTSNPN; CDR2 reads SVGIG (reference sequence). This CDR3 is CACTPWDRVNTGELFF. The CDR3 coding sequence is TGTGCCTGCACTCCGTGGGACAGGGTGAACACCGGGGAGCTGTTTTTT.

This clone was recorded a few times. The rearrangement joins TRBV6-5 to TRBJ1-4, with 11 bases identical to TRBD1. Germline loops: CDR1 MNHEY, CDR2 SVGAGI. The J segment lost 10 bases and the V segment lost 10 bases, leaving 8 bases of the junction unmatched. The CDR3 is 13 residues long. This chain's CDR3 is CAIAGTGGVKLFF. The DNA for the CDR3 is TGTGCCATCGCCGGGACAGGGGGTGTAAAACTGTTTTTT.

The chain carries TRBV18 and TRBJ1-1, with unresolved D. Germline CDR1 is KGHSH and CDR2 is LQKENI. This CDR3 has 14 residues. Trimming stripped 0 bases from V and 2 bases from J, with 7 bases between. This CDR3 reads CASSPPGRNTEAFF. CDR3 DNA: TGTGCCAGCTCACCACCTGGCAGAAACACTGAAGCTTTCTTT.

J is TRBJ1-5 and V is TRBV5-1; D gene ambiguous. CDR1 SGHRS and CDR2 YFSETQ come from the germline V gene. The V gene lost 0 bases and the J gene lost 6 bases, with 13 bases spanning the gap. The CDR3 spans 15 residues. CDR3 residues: CASSLGVRLSQPQHF. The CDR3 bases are TGCGCCAGCAGCTTGGGAGTACGTCTTAGTCAGCCCCAGCATTTT.

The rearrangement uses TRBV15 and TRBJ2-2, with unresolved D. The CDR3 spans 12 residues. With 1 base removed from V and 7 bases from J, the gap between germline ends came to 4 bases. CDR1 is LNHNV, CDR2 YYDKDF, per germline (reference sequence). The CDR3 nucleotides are TGTGCCACCAGCAGAGTTGGCGGGGAGCTGTTTTTT. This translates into CATSRVGGELFF.

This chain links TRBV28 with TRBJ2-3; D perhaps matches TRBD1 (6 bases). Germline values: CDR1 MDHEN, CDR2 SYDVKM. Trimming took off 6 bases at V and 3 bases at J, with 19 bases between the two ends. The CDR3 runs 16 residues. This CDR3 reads CASSGDQGQGTDTQYF. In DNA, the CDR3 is TGTGCCAGCAGCGGGGACCAGGGCCAGGGGACAGATACGCAGTATTTT. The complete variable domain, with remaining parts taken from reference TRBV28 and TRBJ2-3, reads DVKVTQSSRYLVKRTGEKVFLECVQDMDHENMFWYRQDPGLGLRLIYFSYDVKMKEKGDIPEGYSVSREKKERFSLILESASTNQTSMYLCASSGDQGQGTDTQYFGPGTRLTVL.

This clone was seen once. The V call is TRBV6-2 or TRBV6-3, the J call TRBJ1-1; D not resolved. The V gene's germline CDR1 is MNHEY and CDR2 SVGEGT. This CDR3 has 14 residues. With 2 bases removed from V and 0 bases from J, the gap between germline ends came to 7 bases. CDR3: CASSYAGVNTEAFF. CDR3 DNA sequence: TGTGCCAGCAGTTACGCGGGAGTGAACACTGAAGCTTTCTTT.

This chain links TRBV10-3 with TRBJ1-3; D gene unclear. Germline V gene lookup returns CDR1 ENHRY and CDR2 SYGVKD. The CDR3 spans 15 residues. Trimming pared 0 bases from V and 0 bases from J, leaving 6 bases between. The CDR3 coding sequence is TGTGCCATCAGTGAGTCGGGGAGCTCTGGAAACACCATATATTTT. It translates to CAISESGSSGNTIYF.

CDR3 sequence: CSASTGGVGYTF. The DNA of the CDR3 is TGCAGTGCTAGTACAGGGGGAGTTGGCTACACCTTC. The rearrangement joins TRBV20-1 to TRBJ1-2; 8 positions agree with TRBD1. The CDR3 covers 12 residues. Germline CDR1 reads DFQATT; CDR2 reads SNEGSKA (reference sequence). V lost 3 bases, J lost 7 bases, and 4 bases stayed unmatched.

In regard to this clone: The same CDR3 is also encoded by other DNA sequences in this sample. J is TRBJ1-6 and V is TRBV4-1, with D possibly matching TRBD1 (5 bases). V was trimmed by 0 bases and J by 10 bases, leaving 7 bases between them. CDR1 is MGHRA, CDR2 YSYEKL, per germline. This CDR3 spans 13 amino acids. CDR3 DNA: TGCGCCAGCAGCCAAGATTGGGGCTCACCCCTCCACTTT. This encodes CASSQDWGSPLHF.

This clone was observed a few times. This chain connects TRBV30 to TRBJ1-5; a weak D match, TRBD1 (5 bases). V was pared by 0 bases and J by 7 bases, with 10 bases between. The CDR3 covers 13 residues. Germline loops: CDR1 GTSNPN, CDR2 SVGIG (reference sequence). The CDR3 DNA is TGTGCCTGGAGTGTGGGGGGGGAGCAGCCCCAGCATTTT. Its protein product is CAWSVGGEQPQHF.

The chain's CDR3 is CASTPSGGNQPQHF. The CDR3 region has the DNA TGTGCCAGCACCCCGTCGGGGGGAAATCAGCCCCAGCATTTT. The V gene is TRBV28, the J gene TRBJ1-5; a possible D gene is TRBD1 (5 bases). Germline V gene lookup returns CDR1 MDHEN and CDR2 SYDVKM. V was trimmed by 7 bases and J by 4 bases, leaving 14 bases between them. The CDR3 length is 14 residues. The whole variable domain, filled in from reference TRBV28 and TRBJ1-5, reads DVKVTQSSRYLVKRTGEKVFLECVQDMDHENMFWYRQDPGLGLRLIYFSYDVKMKEKGDIPEGYSVSREKKERFSLILESASTNQTSMYLCASTPSGGNQPQHFGDGTRLSIL.

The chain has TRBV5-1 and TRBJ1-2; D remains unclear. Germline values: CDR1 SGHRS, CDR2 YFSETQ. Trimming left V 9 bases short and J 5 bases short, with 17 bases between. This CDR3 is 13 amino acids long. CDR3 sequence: CATRQDWEYGYTF. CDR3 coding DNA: TGCGCCACCAGGCAGGACTGGGAATATGGCTACACCTTC.